This is a list of T cell receptor beta chains from one sample in a study of blood T cell repertoires in COVID-19. Libraries were prepared by immunoSEQ multiplex PCR; TCRdb keeps only in-frame clonotypes and omits some of them. Among 220,000 or so clones listed, 80% to 85% were seen once. The specimen sequenced was peripheral blood. The receptors come from a woman aged 30 to 39 who had recovered from COVID-19. Each CDR3 is given without its conserved first and last residue.

V	J	CDR3
TRBV24-1	TRBJ2-6	ATSGGITGANVLT
TRBV19	TRBJ1-5	ASRGRQQGGWMYSNQPQH
TRBV7-3	TRBJ2-2	ASSLYAMPRELF
TRBV7-9	TRBJ2-3	ASSPTGQGTDTQY
TRBV10-3	TRBJ1-3	AIAGQIGSGNTIY
TRBV30	TRBJ2-3	AWSAGTGGAWASTDTQY
TRBV30	TRBJ1-2	AWSVQGGGYT
TRBV7-3	TRBJ1-5	ASSLGQGRNQPQH
TRBV24-1	TRBJ2-7	ATSVAGTGGFFEQY
TRBV7-9	TRBJ2-1	ASSLMTVYNEQF
TRBV9	TRBJ2-5	ASSGRQGMETQY
TRBV3-1/TRBV3-2	TRBJ1-6	ASSQFSDNSPLH
TRBV27	TRBJ1-1	ASSLRTGGITEAF
TRBV10-1	TRBJ2-3	ASSGASPGTGGPDTQY
TRBV11-3	TRBJ2-2	ASQETGELF
TRBV2	TRBJ2-2	ASSKGGDGELF
TRBV7-3	TRBJ2-1	ASSYRLGDEQF
TRBV7-9	TRBJ1-2	ASSLRANSYGYT
TRBV2	TRBJ2-7	ASRMGSSGMYEQY
TRBV9	TRBJ2-1	ASSVVVIAGYNEQF
TRBV28	TRBJ2-1	ASTPSLAGGEQF
TRBV7-7	TRBJ2-1	ASSLAPHYRTSGDEQF
TRBV29-1	TRBJ2-5	SVVLLSGRGETQY
TRBV5-1	TRBJ1-4	ASSLQGEEEKLF
TRBV12-5	TRBJ1-3	ASGFAGDRGFAGNTIY
TRBV27	TRBJ2-7	ASSPLTSGGLHEQY
TRBV2	TRBJ2-7	ASSGSPGHYEQY
TRBV2	TRBJ1-5	ASKRTGDQPQH
TRBV7-9	TRBJ2-3	ASSLTERPQY
TRBV6-1	TRBJ2-7	ASSEGDQRYEQY
TRBV18	TRBJ1-5	ASSPEAGGRQPQH
TRBV11-2	TRBJ1-1	ASSLVSRGITEAF
TRBV5-6	TRBJ2-7	ASSRGSSGSSYEQY
TRBV6-6	TRBJ2-7	ASSYSANRAEHEQY
TRBV7-2	TRBJ1-4	ASSLTRWDEKLF
TRBV5-4	TRBJ2-3	ASSSPQLADTQY
TRBV28	TRBJ2-2	ASSWPSGTGELF
TRBV28	TRBJ1-6	ASRVEVGNSPLH
TRBV29-1	TRBJ1-2	SVDPQSLPSNYGYT
TRBV27	TRBJ1-2	ASSLSFSGVHNYGYT